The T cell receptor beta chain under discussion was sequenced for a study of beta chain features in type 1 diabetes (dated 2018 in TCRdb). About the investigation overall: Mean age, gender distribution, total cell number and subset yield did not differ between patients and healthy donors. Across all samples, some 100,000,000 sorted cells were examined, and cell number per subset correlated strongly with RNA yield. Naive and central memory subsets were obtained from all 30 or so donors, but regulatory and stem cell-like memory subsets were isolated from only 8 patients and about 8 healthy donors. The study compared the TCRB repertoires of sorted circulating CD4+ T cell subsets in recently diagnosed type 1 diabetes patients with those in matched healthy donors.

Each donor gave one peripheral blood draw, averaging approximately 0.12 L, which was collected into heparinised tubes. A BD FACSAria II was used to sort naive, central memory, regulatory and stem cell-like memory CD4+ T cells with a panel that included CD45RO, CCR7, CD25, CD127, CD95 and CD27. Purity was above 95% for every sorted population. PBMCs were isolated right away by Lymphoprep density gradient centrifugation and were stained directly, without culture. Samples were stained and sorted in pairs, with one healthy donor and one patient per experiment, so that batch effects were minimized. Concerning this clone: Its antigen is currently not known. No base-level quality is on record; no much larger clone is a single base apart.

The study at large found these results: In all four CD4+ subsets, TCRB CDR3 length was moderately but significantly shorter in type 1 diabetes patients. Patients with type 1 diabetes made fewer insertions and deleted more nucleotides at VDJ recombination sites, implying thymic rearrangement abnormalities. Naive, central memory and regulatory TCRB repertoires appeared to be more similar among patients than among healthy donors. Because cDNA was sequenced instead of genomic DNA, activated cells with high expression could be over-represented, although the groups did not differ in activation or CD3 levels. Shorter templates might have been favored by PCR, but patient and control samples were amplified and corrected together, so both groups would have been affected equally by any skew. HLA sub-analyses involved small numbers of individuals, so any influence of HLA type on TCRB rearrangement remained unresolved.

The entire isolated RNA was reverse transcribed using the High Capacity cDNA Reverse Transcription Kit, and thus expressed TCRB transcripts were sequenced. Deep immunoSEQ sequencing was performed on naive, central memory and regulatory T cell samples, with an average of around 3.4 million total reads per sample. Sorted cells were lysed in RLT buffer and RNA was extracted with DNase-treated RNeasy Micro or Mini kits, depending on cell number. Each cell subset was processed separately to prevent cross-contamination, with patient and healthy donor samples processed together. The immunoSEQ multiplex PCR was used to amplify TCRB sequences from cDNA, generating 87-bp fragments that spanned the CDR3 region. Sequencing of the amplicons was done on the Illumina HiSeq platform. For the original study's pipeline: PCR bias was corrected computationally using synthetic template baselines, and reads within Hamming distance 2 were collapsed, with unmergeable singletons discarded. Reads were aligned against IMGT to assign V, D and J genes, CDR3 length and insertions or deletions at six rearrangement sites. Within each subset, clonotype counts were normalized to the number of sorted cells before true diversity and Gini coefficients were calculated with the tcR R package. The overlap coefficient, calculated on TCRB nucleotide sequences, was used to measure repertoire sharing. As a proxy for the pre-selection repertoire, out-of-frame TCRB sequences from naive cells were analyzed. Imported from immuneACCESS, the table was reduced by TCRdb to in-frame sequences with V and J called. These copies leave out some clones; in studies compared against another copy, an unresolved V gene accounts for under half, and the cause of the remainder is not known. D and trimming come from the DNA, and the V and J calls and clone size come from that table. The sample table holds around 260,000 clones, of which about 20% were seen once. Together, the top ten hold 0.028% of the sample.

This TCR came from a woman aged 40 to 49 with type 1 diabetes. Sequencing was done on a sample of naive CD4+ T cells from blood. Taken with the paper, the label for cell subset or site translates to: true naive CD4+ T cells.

The bases read TGTGCCAGCCTGGACAGGCCGAGCACCGGGGAGCTGTTTTTT. This gives the protein CASLDRPSTGELFF. In this chain, TRBV19 is recombined with TRBJ2-2; 7 bases in the middle match TRBD1. The CDR3 covers 14 residues, taking in both the cysteine and the phenylalanine. CDR3 DNA only is kept here, 42 bases in frame from base 1. V ends up 9 bases short and J 4 bases short, with an unmatched junction base count of 8. The germline V gene (reference sequence) yields LNHDA for CDR1 and SQIVND for CDR2.